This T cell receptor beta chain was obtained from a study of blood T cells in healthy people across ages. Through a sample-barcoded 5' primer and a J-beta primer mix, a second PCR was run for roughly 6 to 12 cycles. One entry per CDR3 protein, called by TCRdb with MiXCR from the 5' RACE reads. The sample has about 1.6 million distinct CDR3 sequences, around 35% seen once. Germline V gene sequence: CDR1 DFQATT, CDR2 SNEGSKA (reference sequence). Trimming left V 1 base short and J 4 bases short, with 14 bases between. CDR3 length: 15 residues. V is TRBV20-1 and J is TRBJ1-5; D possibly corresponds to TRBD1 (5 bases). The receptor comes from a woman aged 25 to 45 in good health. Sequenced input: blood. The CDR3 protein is CSARGPGPLNQPQHF. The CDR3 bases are TGCAGTGCTAGAGGGCCGGGACCTCTAAATCAGCCCCAGCATTTT.